This entry features one T cell receptor (beta chain) sequence. Its cognate antigen is unknown. CDR3 length: 14 residues. The germline V gene has CDR1 MNHNS and CDR2 SASEGT. The V segment lost 6 bases and the J segment 1 base; nucleotides outside the gene matches: 3. A J-beta primer mix and a sample-barcoded 5' primer were used in a second PCR of about 7 to 11 cycles. Every molecule of cDNA carried a tag from a template-switch adaptor with 12 random nucleotides. MiXCR, run by TCRdb on the 5' RACE reads, gives a single entry per CDR3 protein. The sample records 1.5 million to 2 million distinct CDR3 sequences, roughly 50% being singletons. The source of the sample is a study of blood T cells in healthy people across ages. Study-level points and caveats: More naive CD4+ cells and higher diversity marked long-lived donors relative to aged donors. Naive and antigen-experienced cells were not separated, limiting conclusive comparison.

Sequencing was carried out using blood. The V and J genes are TRBV6-1 and TRBJ2-1; 7 positions agree with TRBD2. The sequence came from a woman between 40 and 55 years old in good health. DNA for the CDR3: TGTGCCAGCAGGGGGACTACTTCCTACAATGAGCAGTTCTTC. This gives the protein CASRGTTSYNEQFF.